The clone carrying this TCR beta chain was recorded many times. Its antigen is unknown. These data come from a study of T cell repertoires in cytomegalovirus infection. General study points: In two of eight donors, the top clonotype was HLA-C-restricted CMV-specific. Cumulative public TCR beta family frequency identified carriers of CMV plus the relevant HLA.

The germline V gene encodes CDR1 SGHVS and CDR2 FNYEAQ. CDR3 length: 17 amino acids. V shed 3 bases and J shed 1 base, with 19 bases lying between them. MiXCR, applied by TCRdb to the reads, yields one record per CDR3 protein. The data hold some 800,000 distinct CDR3 sequences, with 25% to 35% observed a single time. V usage is TRBV7-6 and J usage is TRBJ2-7; the D gene is possibly TRBD2 (5 bases). Material: cultured CD8+ T cells from PBMCs, obtained from culture after CMV antigen stimulation. This TCR was recovered from a human donor in good health (CMV status not recorded). Some clones in this sample may be carry-over from other donors' samples. CDR3 residues: CASSLGSALKRSYEQYF. DNA for the CDR3: TGTGCCAGCAGCTTGGGTAGCGCTCTCAAGAGATCCTACGAGCAGTACTTC. Supplemented by reference TRBV7-6 and TRBJ2-7, the full variable domain reads GAGVSQSPRYKVTKRGQDVALRCDPISGHVSLYWYRQALGQGPEFLTYFNYEAQQDKSGLPNDRFSAERPEGSISTLTIQRTEQRDSAMYRCASSLGSALKRSYEQYFGPGTRLTVT.